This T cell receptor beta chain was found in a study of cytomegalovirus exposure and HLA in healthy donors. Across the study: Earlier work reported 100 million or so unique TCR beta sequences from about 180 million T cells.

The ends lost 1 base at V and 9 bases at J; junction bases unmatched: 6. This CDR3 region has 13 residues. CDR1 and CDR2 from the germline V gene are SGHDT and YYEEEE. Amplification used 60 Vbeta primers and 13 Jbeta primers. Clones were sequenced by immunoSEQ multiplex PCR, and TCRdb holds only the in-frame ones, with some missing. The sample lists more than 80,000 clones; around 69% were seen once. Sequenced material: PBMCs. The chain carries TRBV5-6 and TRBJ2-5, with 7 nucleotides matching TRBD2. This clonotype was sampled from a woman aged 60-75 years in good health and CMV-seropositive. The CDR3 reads CASSLRGREAQYF. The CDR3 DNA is TGTGCCAGCAGCTTGCGAGGGAGGGAGGCCCAGTACTTC.